Below, 2 T cell receptor beta chains from the same sample are listed, as sequenced in a study of blood T cell repertoires in COVID-19. The method was immunoSEQ multiplex PCR; TCRdb's version includes in-frame clones alone and lacks a portion of them. This sample has roughly 240,000 clones; about 85% occur once, and the top ten carry 3.6%. Input material: peripheral blood. All receptors derive from a man younger than 30 with active or convalescent COVID-19.

The genes are TRBV19 and TRBJ2-1; TRBD2 matches 14 bases. Losses at the gene ends were 5 bases for V and 8 bases for J; bases not matched to a gene: 5. The CDR3 is made up of 15 amino acids. CDR1 and CDR2 from the germline V gene are LNHDA and SQIVND (reference sequence). DNA for the CDR3: TGTGCCAGTAGTGAGGGACTAGCGGGGGTTGATGAGCAGTTCTTC. Protein sequence: CASSEGLAGVDEQFF.

The chain carries TRBV5-4 and TRBJ1-2; D remains ambiguous. Germline V gives CDR1 SGHNT, CDR2 YYREEE (reference sequence). Trimming cost V 0 bases and J 3 bases, with 9 bases left between them. This CDR3 is built from 14 residues. CDR3 DNA sequence: TGTGCCAGCAGCTTGGGAACAGCTTACTATGGCTACACCTTC. It specifies CASSLGTAYYGYTF.